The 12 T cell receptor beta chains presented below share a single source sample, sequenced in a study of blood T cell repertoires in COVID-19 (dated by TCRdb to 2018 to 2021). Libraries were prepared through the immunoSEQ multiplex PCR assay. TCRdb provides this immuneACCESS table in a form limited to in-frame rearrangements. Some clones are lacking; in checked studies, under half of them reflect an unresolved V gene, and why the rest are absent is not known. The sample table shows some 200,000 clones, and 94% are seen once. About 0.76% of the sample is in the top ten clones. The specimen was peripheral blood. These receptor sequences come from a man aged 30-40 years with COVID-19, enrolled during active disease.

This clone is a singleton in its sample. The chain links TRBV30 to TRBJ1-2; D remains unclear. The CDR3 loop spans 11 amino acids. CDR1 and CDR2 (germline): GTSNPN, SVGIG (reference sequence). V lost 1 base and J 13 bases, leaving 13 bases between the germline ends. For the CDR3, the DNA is TGTGCCTGGAGTGCTACAAAAATAGCCACCTTC. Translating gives CAWSATKIATF. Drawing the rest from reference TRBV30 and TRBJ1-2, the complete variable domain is SQTIHQWPATLVQPVGSPLSLECTVEGTSNPNLYWYRQAAGRGLQLLFYSVGIGQISSEVPQNLSASRPQDRQFILSSKKLLLSDSGFYLCAWSATKIATFGSGTRLTVV.

As DNA, the CDR3 is TGTGCCAGCAGCCTGACTAGGGGACAGGGGATGAAGACCCAGTACTTC. Its protein is CASSLTRGQGMKTQYF. The rearrangement uses TRBV2 and TRBJ2-5; 10 bases line up with TRBD1. Germline V lookup: CDR1 SNHLY, CDR2 FYNNEI. CDR3 length: 16 amino acids. V lost 6 bases to trimming and J lost 6 bases; unmatched junction nucleotides: 13. The variable domain in full, completed from reference TRBV2 and TRBJ2-5, reads EPEVTQTPSHQVTQMGQEVILRCVPISNHLYFYWYRQILGQKVEFLVSFYNNEISEKSEIFDDQFSVERPDGSNFTLKIRSTKLEDSAMYFCASSLTRGQGMKTQYFGPGTRLLVL.

CDR3 DNA sequence: TGTGCCAGCTCACCACTCGGCGGAAACACTGAAGCTTTCTTT. Protein: CASSPLGGNTEAFF. The chain couples TRBV18 to TRBJ1-1; D unclear. Trimming took off 1 base at V and 2 bases at J, with 8 bases between the two ends. Germline V gene sequence: CDR1 KGHSH, CDR2 LQKENI. CDR3 length: 14 amino acids.

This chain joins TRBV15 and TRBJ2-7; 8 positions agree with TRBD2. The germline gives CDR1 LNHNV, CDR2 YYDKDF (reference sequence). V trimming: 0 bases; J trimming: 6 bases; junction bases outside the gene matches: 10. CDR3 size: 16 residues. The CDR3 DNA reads TGTGCCACCAGCAGAGATCTTGGCGGGGGGCTACTCGAGCAGTACTTC. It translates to CATSRDLGGGLLEQYF.

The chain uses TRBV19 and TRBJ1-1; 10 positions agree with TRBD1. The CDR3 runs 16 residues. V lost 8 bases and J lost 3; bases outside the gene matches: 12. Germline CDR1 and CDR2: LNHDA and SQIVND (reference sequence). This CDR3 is CASEAGTGEGYTEAFF. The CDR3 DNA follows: TGTGCCAGTGAGGCGGGGACAGGGGAGGGTTACACTGAAGCTTTCTTT.

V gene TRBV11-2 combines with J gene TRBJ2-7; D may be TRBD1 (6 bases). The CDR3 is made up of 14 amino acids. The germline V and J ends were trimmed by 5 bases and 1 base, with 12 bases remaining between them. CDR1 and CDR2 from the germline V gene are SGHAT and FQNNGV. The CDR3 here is CASSPQQGSYEQYF. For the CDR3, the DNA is TGTGCCAGCAGCCCCCAACAGGGATCCTACGAGCAGTACTTC.

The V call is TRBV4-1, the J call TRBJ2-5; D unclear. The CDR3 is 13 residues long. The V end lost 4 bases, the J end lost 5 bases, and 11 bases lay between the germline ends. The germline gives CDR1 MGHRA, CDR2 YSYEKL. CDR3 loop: CASSLERGETQYF. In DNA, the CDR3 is TGCGCCAGCAGCCTTGAGCGTGGGGAGACCCAGTACTTC.

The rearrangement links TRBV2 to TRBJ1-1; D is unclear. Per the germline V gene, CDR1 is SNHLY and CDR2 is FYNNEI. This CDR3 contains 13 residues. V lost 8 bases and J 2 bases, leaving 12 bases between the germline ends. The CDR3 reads CASHWEINTEAFF. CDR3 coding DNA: TGTGCCAGCCATTGGGAGATTAACACTGAAGCTTTCTTT.

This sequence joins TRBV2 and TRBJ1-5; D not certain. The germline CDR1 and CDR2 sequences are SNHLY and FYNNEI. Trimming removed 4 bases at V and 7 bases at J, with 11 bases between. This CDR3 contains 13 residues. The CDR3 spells CASSAGVGQPQHF. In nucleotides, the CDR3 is TGTGCCAGCAGTGCCGGGGTGGGACAGCCCCAGCATTTT.

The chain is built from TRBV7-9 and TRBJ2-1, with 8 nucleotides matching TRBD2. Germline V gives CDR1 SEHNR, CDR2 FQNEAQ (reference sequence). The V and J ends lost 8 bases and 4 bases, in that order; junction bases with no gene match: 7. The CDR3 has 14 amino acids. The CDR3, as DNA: TGTGCCAGCTCGCGGGGGGAGGAATACAATGAGCAGTTCTTC. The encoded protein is CASSRGEEYNEQFF. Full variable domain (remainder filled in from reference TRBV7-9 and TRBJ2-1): DTGVSQNPRHKITKRGQNVTFRCDPISEHNRLYWYRQTLGQGPEFLTYFQNEAQLEKSRLLSDRFSAERPKGSFSTLEIQRTEQGDSAMYLCASSRGEEYNEQFFGPGTRLTVL.

The CDR3 sequence is CASSPLTSGGFGDTQYF. The CDR3 DNA follows: TGTGCCAGCAGTCCCCTCACTAGCGGGGGGTTTGGAGATACGCAGTATTTT. The chain uses TRBV6-6 and TRBJ2-3; 12 nucleotides agree with TRBD2. The trim removed 5 bases at V and 5 bases at J, leaving 11 bases unmatched. Germline assignment: CDR1 MNHNY and CDR2 SVGAGI (reference sequence). The CDR3 extends over 17 amino acids.

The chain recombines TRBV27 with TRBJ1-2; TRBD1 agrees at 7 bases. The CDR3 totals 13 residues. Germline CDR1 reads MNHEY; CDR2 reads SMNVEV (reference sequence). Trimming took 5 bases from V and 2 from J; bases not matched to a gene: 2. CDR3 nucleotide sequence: TGTGCCAGCAGTCCAGGGGGGAACTATGGCTACACCTTC. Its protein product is CASSPGGNYGYTF.